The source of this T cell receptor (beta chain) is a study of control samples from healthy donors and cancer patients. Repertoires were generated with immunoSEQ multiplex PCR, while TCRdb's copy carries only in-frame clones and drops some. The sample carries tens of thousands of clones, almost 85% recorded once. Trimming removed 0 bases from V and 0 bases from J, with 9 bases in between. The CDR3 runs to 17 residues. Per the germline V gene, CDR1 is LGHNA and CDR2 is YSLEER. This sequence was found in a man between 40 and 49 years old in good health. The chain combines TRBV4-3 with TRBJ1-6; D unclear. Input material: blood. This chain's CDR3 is CASSQERPSSYNSPLHF. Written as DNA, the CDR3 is TGCGCCAGCAGCCAAGAAAGGCCGAGCTCCTATAATTCACCCCTCCACTTT.